Listed here is a single T cell receptor beta chain. The CDR3 covers 15 residues. The ends lost 2 bases at V and 2 bases at J; junction bases unmatched: 4. Germline assignment: CDR1 SGHRS and CDR2 YFSETQ. TCRdb's copy holds only in-frame clones and misses some; the assay was immunoSEQ multiplex PCR. Found here are 140,000 or so clones, approximately 89% of them singletons; the top ten hold 0.6% to 0.8%. The data were obtained in a study of cytomegalovirus exposure and HLA in healthy donors. Source material: PBMCs. The clonotype originates from a man aged 18-30 years in good health and CMV-seronegative. This chain connects TRBV5-1 to TRBJ2-3; 8 bases are a match to TRBD2. CDR3 sequence: CASSLLAGITDTQYF. For the CDR3, the DNA is TGCGCCAGCAGCTTATTAGCGGGAATCACAGATACGCAGTATTTT.